This T cell receptor (beta chain) was identified in a study of control samples from healthy donors and cancer patients. Germline loops: CDR1 SEHNR, CDR2 FQNEAQ (reference sequence). The CDR3 sequence is 16 residues long. V was pared by 1 base and J by 0 bases, with 2 bases of the junction left unmatched. Clones were read by immunoSEQ multiplex PCR, and TCRdb kept only the in-frame ones, dropping some. The data contain some 250,000 clones, more than 65% of them seen just once; the ten biggest clones take up approximately 12%. This TCR came from a woman aged 60-75 years with lung cancer. The chain is built from TRBV7-9 and TRBJ2-5; 10 bases align to TRBD2. Sequences were obtained from PBMCs. This chain's CDR3 is CASSLGLAGDQETQYF. As DNA, the CDR3 is TGTGCCAGCAGCTTAGGTCTAGCGGGGGACCAAGAGACCCAGTACTTC.